This T cell receptor beta chain was documented in a study of blood T cell repertoires in COVID-19. Study-level information: Italy, Spain and the United States were the sources of the convalescent and acute COVID-19 samples. From T cells, B-cell-depleted T cells, or PBMCs came the material, which was cDNA or gDNA.

Methods used by the authors: For nucleated cells, counts were estimated from reference gene primer amplification. The assay was immunoSEQ multiplex PCR, and TCRdb's table has in-frame clones only and misses some. For V, J and clone size, that table is used; D and trimming come from the DNA. Here the sample spans more than 55,000 clones, 79% being singletons. This CDR3 spans 15 amino acids. The V gene lost 6 bases and the J gene lost 7 bases, with 19 bases spanning the gap. Germline-derived CDR1 and CDR2 are MNHEY and SMNVEV (reference sequence). The V gene is TRBV27, the J gene TRBJ1-5; D is possibly TRBD1 (6 bases). The TCR originated in a human donor in a cohort sampled during active COVID-19. Sequencing was carried out using peripheral blood. CDR3 sequence reads: CASRASQGSMQPQHF. In DNA form, the CDR3 reads TGTGCCAGCAGGGCTTCACAGGGTTCCATGCAGCCCCAGCATTTT.